Listed below are T cell receptor beta chains from one sample, sequenced in a study of T cell repertoires in cytomegalovirus infection. Which antigens these TCRs recognize remains unknown. TCRdb re-derived calls from the reads in MiXCR, one entry per CDR3 protein. The table records under 50,000 distinct CDR3 sequences, 20% to 25% of them present only once. Sample: PBMCs, sequenced either directly or after in vitro stimulation (not recorded which). These receptors were obtained from a human donor in good health (CMV status not recorded). Some clones in this sample may be carry-over from other donors' samples. The CDR3 runs from the conserved cysteine through the conserved F or W. D genes are given only for firm matches. Size is stated for part of the rows, as once, few or many counts, or as a class when the clone is expanded.

size: few
D: NA
V: TRBV5-4
J: TRBJ1-1
DNA: TGTGCCAGCAGCTTGGAGGTTCGGGTCACTGAAGCTTTCTTT
CDR3: CASSLEVRVTEAFF

size: many
D: TRBD2
V: TRBV2
J: TRBJ2-1
DNA: TGTGCCAGCAGCGAAACCGGACTAGCCTATGAGCAGTTCTTC
CDR3: CASSETGLAYEQFF

size: many
D: NA
V: TRBV14
J: TRBJ1-5
DNA: TGTGCCAGCAGCCAAGAAAACACCTGGAGGGGCAATCAGCCCCAGCATTTT
CDR3: CASSQENTWRGNQPQHF

size: NA
D: NA
V: TRBV28
J: TRBJ2-2
DNA: TGTGCCAGCAGTCCTCAGAACACCGGGGAGCTGTTTTTT
CDR3: CASSPQNTGELFF

size: few
D: TRBD2
V: TRBV7-9
J: TRBJ2-1
DNA: TGTGCCAGCAGCCCGACTAGCGGGGGTCCTAGCTCCTACAATGAGCAGTTCTTC
CDR3: CASSPTSGGPSSYNEQFF

size: many
D: NA
V: TRBV12-3/TRBV12-4
J: TRBJ2-1
DNA: TGTGCCAGCAGTTTGGGCGGAGGTGTCGATGAGCAGTTCTTC
CDR3: CASSLGGGVDEQFF

size: few
D: NA
V: TRBV7-6
J: TRBJ2-3
DNA: TGTGCCAGCAGCTTAGCTAGTGGGGTAGACACAGATACGCAGTATTTT
CDR3: CASSLASGVDTDTQYF

size: NA
D: NA
V: TRBV19
J: TRBJ2-1
DNA: TGTGCCAGTAGCCTTAGGTCGAGAACCAATGAGCAGTTCTTC
CDR3: CASSLRSRTNEQFF

size: NA
D: NA
V: TRBV4-1
J: TRBJ1-1
DNA: TGCGCCAGCAGCGCCACGACAGGCCCCGAGGGAGCTTTCTTT
CDR3: CASSATTGPEGAFF

size: NA
D: TRBD1
V: TRBV5-1
J: TRBJ2-2
DNA: TGCGCCAGCAGCCCCCGACAGGGGGTTTCCGGGGAGCTGTTTTTT
CDR3: CASSPRQGVSGELFF

size: many
D: TRBD1
V: TRBV6-6
J: TRBJ1-6
DNA: TGTGCCAGCAGTTTTGACAGGGTCTTGTCACCCCTCCACTTT
CDR3: CASSFDRVLSPLHF

size: few
D: NA
V: TRBV20-1
J: TRBJ2-3
DNA: TGCAGTGTTTTAGGGCTAATCAGCACAGATACGCAGTATTTT
CDR3: CSVLGLISTDTQYF